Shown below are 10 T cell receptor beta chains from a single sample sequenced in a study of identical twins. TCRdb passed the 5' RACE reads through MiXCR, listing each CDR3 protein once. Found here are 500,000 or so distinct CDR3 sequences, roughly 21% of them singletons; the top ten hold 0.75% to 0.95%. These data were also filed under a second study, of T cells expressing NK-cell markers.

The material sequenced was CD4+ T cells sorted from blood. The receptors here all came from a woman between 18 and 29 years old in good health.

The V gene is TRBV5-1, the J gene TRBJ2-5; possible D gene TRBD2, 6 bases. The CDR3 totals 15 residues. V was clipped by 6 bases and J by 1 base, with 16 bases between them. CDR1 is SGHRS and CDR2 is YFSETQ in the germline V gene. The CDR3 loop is CASNQGGNLQETQYF. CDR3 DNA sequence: TGCGCCAGCAATCAGGGCGGGAACCTCCAAGAGACCCAGTACTTC. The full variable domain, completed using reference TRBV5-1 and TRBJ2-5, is KAGVTQTPRYLIKTRGQQVTLSCSPISGHRSVSWYQQTPGQGLQFLFEYFSETQRNKGNFPGRFSGRQFSNSRSEMNVSTLELGDSALYLCASNQGGNLQETQYFGPGTRLLVL.

In DNA form, the CDR3 reads TGCGCCAGCAGCTCGGTAACTGAATCCGAAGCTTTCTTT. This sequence encodes CASSSVTESEAFF. The chain recombines TRBV4-3 with TRBJ1-1, with D unclear. V gave up 5 bases and J gave up 8 bases, with 15 bases separating them. This CDR3 region has 13 residues. The germline CDR1 and CDR2 sequences are LGHNA and YSLEER.

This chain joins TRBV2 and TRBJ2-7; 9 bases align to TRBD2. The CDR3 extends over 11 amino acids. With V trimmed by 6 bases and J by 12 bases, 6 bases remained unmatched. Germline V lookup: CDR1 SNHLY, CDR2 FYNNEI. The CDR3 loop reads CASSQAGGPYF. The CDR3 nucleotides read TGTGCCAGCAGCCAAGCGGGGGGCCCGTACTTC. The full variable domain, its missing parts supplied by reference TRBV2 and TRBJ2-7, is EPEVTQTPSHQVTQMGQEVILRCVPISNHLYFYWYRQILGQKVEFLVSFYNNEISEKSEIFDDQFSVERPDGSNFTLKIRSTKLEDSAMYFCASSQAGGPYFGPGTRLTVT.

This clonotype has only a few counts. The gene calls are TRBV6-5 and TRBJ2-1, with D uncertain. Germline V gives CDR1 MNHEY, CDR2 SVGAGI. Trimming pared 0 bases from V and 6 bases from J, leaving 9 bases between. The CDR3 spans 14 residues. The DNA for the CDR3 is TGTGCCAGCAGTTACTCGCCTGTTCGCAATGAGCAGTTCTTC. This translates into CASSYSPVRNEQFF.

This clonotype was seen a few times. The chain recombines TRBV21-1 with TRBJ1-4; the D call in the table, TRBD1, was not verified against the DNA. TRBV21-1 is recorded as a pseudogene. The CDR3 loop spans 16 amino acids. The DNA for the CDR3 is TGTGCCAGCAGCTTCCCTCCCGGGACAGGGAATGAAAAACTGTTTTTT. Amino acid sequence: CASSFPPGTGNEKLFF.

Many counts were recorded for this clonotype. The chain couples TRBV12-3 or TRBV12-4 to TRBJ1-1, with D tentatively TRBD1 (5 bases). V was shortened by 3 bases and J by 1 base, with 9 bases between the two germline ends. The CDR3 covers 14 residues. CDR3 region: CASSLRGTNTEAFF. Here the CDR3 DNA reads TGTGCCAGCAGTTTGCGAGGGACGAACACTGAAGCTTTCTTT.

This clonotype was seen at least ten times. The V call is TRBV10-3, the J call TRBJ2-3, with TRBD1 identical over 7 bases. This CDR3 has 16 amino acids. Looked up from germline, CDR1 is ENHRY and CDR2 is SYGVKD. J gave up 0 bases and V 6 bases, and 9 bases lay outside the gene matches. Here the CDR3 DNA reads TGTGCCATCAGAGAGGACAGGAAAACTAGCACAGATACGCAGTATTTT. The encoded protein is CAIREDRKTSTDTQYF.

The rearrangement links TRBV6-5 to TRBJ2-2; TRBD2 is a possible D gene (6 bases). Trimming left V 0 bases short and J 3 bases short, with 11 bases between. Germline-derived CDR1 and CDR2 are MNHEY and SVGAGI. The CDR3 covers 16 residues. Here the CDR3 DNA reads TGTGCCAGCAGTTACTCGACTAGGGCCTACACCGGGGAGCTGTTTTTT. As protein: CASSYSTRAYTGELFF.

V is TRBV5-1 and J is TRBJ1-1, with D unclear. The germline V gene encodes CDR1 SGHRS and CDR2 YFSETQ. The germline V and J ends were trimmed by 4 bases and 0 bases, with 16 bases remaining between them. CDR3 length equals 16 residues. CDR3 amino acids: CASSRGGEIMNTEAFF. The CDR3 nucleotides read TGCGCCAGCAGCCGAGGTGGGGAGATAATGAACACTGAAGCTTTCTTT.

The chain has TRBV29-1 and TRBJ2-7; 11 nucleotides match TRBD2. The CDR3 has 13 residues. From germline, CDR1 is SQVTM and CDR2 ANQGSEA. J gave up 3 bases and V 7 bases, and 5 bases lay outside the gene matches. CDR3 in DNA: TGCAGCGCGAGTAGCGGGGGGGACTACGAGCAGTACTTC. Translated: CSASSGGDYEQYF.